Sequencing of this T cell receptor (beta chain) was carried out in a study of OX40 agonist ivuxolimab in advanced cancers. Study-wide background: The diagnoses of dose-escalation patients were hepatocellular carcinoma, melanoma, renal cell or head and neck cancer. A partial response was reached by three patients: one with hepatocellular carcinoma and two with cutaneous melanoma. Study observations and caveats: In CD8+ T cells, expanded clones were on average more numerous than in CD4+.

Regarding this clone: No antigen is known for it.

Systemic immunosuppression or a history of autoimmune disease excluded patients. V dropped 1 base and J dropped 8 bases, with 11 bases sitting between them. Germline loops: CDR1 GTSNPN, CDR2 SVGIG (reference sequence). There are 12 residues in the CDR3. Sequencing was performed with immunoSEQ multiplex PCR; in TCRdb, only in-frame clones are kept and a portion is missing. The data contain approximately 100,000 clones, roughly nine tenths of them singletons. The sequences come from CD4+ or CD8+ T cells sorted from blood, collected in a trial of the OX40 agonist ivuxolimab. This TCR came from an adult with an advanced solid tumor such as melanoma, head and neck, liver or kidney cancer. This sequence joins TRBV30 and TRBJ1-2; D possibly corresponds to TRBD1 (5 bases). The CDR3 loop reads CAWSGGRVGYTF. The DNA of the CDR3 is TGTGCCTGGAGTGGGGGGAGAGTCGGCTACACCTTC.